This entry lists 3 T cell receptor beta chains sequenced from one sample in a study of PD-L1 blockade in urothelial cancer. Using immunoSEQ multiplex PCR, the repertoire was profiled, and TCRdb retains in-frame clones only, with some absent. The table has about 130,000 clones, about 83% seen once. Time point of the sample: peripheral blood 6 weeks after treatment start. Sequenced here: PBMCs, sampled around atezolizumab (anti-PD-L1) treatment. The receptor source for this set is a man aged 50 to 60 with urothelial cancer.

The chain recombines TRBV27 with TRBJ2-5; 9 bases fit TRBD1. The CDR3 is made up of 15 amino acids. Germline loops: CDR1 MNHEY, CDR2 SMNVEV (reference sequence). The trim removed 4 bases at V and 2 bases at J, leaving 5 bases unmatched. As DNA, the CDR3 is TGTGCCAGCAGTTCCTACAGGGGGCGACAAGAGACCCAGTACTTC. Protein: CASSSYRGRQETQYF.

The rearrangement joins TRBV7-9 to TRBJ2-3; D remains unclear. CDR3 length: 13 amino acids. Germline V gene sequence: CDR1 SEHNR, CDR2 FQNEAQ (reference sequence). The V end was cut by 3 bases, the J end by 3 bases, with 7 bases between. CDR3 region: CASSFASTDTQYF. CDR3 coding DNA: TGTGCCAGCAGCTTTGCCAGTACAGATACGCAGTATTTT.

J is TRBJ2-5 and V is TRBV5-1; D ambiguous. The J call may be wrong; the DNA end is better matched by TRBJ2-7. Germline loops: CDR1 SGHRS, CDR2 YFSETQ. This CDR3 comprises 15 residues. The CDR3: CASSLGETLGFEQYF. DNA of the CDR3: TGCGCCAGCAGCTTGGGTGAGACCCTCGGGTTCGAGCAGTACTTC.